The following is a T cell receptor beta chain sequence with its context. The sample is drawn from a study of blood T cell repertoires in COVID-19. Whole-study context: Sites across the United States, Italy and Spain contributed samples from acute and convalescent COVID-19. The cDNA or gDNA used as material had been derived from T cells, B-cell-depleted T cells, or PBMCs.

CDR1 and CDR2 from the germline V gene are SNHLY and FYNNEI. This CDR3 comprises 12 residues. Trimming removed 6 bases from V and 6 bases from J, with 11 bases in between. As handled by the study authors: The assay estimated nucleated cells by amplifying reference gene primers. Assay: immunoSEQ multiplex PCR; the TCRdb copy retains only in-frame clones and omits some. V and J calls and clone size come straight from that table; D and trimming were deduced from the DNA. This table has over 85,000 clones, 70% to 90% appearing once. This sequence originates from a man aged 50-59 years with active COVID-19. This chain links TRBV2 with TRBJ1-1; D is uncertain. The sequencing input was peripheral blood. This CDR3 reads CASSSWLAEAFF. The CDR3 coding sequence is TGTGCCAGCAGCTCCTGGCTTGCTGAAGCTTTCTTT.